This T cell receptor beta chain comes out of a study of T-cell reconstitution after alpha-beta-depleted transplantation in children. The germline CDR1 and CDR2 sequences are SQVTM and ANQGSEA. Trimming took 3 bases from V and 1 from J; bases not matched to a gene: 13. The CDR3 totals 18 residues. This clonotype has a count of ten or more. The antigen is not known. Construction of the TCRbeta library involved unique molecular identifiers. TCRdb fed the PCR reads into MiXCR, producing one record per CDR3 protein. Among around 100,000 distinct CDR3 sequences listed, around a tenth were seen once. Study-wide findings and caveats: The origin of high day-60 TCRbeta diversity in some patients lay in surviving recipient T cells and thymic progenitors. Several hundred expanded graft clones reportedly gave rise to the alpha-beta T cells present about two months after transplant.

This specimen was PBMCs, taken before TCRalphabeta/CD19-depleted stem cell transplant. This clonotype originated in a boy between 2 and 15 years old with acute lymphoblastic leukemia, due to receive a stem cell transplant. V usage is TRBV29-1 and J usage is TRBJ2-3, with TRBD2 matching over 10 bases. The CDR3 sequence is CSVEPYGNLAGGTDTQYF. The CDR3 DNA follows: TGCAGCGTTGAGCCTTATGGGAACCTAGCGGGAGGCACAGATACGCAGTATTTT.